This T cell receptor beta chain was retrieved from a study of blood T cell repertoires in COVID-19. Study-wide background: The origin of the acute and convalescent COVID-19 samples was the United States, Italy and Spain. PBMCs, B-cell-depleted T cells, or T cells provided the cDNA or gDNA that made up the material.

Recovered participants had two consecutive negative NP/OP PCR tests, healthcare professional clearance, or symptom resolution. This clone was seen once. Germline lookup yields CDR1 SNHLY and CDR2 FYNNEI. This CDR3 region has 14 residues. With 6 bases removed from V and 6 bases from J, the gap between germline ends came to 18 bases. Assay: immunoSEQ multiplex PCR; the TCRdb copy retains only in-frame clones and omits some. Here the sample spans around 240,000 clones, roughly 88% being singletons. The rearrangement uses TRBV2 and TRBJ2-7, with D maybe TRBD1 (8 bases). The TCR was taken from a woman aged 45-65 years who had recovered from COVID-19. The sequencing input was PBMCs or T cells enriched from blood (not recorded which). CDR3 coding DNA: TGTGCCAGCAGAGTACAGGGGGGGACTACCGAGCAGTACTTC. Its translation is CASRVQGGTTEQYF.